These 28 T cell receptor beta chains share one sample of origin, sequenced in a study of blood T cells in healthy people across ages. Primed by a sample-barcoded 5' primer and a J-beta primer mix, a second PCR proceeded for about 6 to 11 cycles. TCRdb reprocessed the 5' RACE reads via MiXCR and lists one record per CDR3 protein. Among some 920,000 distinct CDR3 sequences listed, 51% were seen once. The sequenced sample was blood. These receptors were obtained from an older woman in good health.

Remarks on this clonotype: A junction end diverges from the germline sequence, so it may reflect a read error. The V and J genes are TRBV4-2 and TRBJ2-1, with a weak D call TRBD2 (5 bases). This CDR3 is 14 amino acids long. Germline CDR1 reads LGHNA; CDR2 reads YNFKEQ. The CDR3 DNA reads TGTGCCAGCAACCAAGAGGGTCATTACAATGAGCAGTTCTTC. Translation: CASNQEGHYNEQFF.

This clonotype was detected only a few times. CDR3 sequence reads: CASSFSDGSDTQYF. The CDR3 nucleotides are TGCGCCAGCAGCTTTTCGGATGGGTCAGATACGCAGTATTTT. The chain couples TRBV5-1 to TRBJ2-3; D is ambiguous. V lost 2 bases to trimming and J lost 4 bases, with 11 bases between them. Germline-derived CDR1 and CDR2 are SGHRS and YFSETQ. CDR3 length: 14 amino acids.

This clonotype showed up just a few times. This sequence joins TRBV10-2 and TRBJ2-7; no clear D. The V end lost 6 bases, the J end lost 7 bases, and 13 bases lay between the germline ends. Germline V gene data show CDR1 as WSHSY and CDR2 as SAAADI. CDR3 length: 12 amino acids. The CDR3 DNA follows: TGCGCCAGCAGGGAATACAGTTGGGAGCAGTACTTC. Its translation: CASREYSWEQYF.

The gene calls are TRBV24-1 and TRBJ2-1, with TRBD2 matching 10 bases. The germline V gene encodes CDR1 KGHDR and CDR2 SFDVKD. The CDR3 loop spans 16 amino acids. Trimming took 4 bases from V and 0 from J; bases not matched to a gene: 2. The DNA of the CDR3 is TGTGCCACCAGTGAAGCTAGCGGGAGCTCCTACAATGAGCAGTTCTTC. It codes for CATSEASGSSYNEQFF.

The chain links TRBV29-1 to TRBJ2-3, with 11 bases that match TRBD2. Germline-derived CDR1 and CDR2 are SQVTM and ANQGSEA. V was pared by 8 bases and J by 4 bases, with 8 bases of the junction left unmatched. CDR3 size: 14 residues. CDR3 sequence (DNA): TGCAGCTCCCGACTAGCGGGAATGTCAGATACGCAGTATTTT. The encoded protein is CSSRLAGMSDTQYF.

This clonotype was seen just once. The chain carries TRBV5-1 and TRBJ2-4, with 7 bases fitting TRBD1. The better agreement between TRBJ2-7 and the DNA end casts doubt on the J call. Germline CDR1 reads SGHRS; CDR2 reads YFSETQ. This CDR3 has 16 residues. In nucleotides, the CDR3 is TGCGCCAGCAGCTTGGCCCTCCGGGACAGACGGTACGAGCAGTACTTC. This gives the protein CASSLALRDRRYEQYF.

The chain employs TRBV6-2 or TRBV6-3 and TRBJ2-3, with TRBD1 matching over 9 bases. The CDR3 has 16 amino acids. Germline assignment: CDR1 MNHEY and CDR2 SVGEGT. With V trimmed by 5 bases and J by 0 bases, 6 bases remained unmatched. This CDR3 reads CASSQPGQGSTDTQYF. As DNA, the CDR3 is TGTGCCAGCAGTCAGCCAGGACAGGGGAGCACAGATACGCAGTATTTT.

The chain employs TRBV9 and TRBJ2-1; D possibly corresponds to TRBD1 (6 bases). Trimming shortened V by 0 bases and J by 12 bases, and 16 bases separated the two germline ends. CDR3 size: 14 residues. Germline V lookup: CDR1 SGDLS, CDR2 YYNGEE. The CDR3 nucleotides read TGTGCCAGCAGCGTAGATAGGACAGCAGTTCGGCAGTTCTTC. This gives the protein CASSVDRTAVRQFF.

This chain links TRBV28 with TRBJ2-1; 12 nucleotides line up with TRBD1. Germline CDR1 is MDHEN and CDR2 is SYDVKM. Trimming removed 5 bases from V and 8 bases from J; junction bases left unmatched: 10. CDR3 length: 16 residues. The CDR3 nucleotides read TGTGCCAGCAGTGTCCTTGGGACAGGGGGCGCCTATGAGCAGTTCTTC. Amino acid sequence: CASSVLGTGGAYEQFF.

The CDR3 loop is CASSERGHLTDTQYF. The CDR3 region has the DNA TGTGCCAGCAGTGAACGGGGACACCTCACAGATACGCAGTATTTT. This chain connects TRBV6-1 to TRBJ2-3, with D perhaps TRBD1 (6 bases). This CDR3 has 15 amino acids. Germline CDR1 is MNHNS and CDR2 is SASEGT. V was pared by 2 bases and J by 2 bases, with 11 bases between.

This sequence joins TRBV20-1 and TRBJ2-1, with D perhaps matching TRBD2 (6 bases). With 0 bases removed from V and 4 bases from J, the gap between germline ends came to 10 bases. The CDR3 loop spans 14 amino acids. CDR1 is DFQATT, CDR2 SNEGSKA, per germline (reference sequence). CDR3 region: CSARDREMYNEQFF. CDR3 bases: TGCAGTGCTAGAGATCGGGAGATGTACAATGAGCAGTTCTTC.

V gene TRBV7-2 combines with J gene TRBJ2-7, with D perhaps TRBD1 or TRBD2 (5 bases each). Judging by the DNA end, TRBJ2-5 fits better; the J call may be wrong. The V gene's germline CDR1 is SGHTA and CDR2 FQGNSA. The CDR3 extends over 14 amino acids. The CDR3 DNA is TGTGCCAGCAGCCAGAGGGGTGGTTGGGAGACCCAGTACTTC. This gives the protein CASSQRGGWETQYF.

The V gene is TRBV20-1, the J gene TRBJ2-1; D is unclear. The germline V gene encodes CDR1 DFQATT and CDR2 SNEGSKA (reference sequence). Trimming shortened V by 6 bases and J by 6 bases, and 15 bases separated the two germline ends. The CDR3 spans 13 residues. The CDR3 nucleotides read TGCAGTGCAAATGGACCACCCGGCAATGAGCAGTTCTTC. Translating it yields CSANGPPGNEQFF.

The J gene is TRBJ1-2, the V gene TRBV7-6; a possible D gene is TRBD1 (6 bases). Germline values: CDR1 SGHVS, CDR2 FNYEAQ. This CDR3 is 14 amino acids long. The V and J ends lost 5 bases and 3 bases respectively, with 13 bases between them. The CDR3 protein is CASSPHREDYGYTF. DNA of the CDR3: TGTGCCAGCAGCCCCCACAGGGAGGACTATGGCTACACCTTC.

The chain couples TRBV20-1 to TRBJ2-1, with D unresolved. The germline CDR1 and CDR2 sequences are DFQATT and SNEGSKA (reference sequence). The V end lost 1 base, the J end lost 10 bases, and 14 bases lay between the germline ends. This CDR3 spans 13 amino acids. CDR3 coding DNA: TGCAGTGCTAGAGTAAGACGGAGAGGAGAGCAGTTCTTC. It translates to CSARVRRRGEQFF.

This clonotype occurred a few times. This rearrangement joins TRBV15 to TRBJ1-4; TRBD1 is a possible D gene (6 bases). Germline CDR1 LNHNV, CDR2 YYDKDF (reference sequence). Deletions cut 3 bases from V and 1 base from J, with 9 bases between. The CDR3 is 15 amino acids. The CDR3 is CATSRGGRTNEKLFF. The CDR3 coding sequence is TGTGCCACCAGCAGGGGGGGGCGAACTAATGAAAAACTGTTTTTT.

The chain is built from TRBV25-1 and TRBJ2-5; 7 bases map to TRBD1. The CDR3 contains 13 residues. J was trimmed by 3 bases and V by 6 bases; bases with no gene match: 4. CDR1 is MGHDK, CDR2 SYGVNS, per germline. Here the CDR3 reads CASRRGRKETQYF. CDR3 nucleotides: TGTGCCAGCAGGAGGGGGCGGAAAGAGACCCAGTACTTC.

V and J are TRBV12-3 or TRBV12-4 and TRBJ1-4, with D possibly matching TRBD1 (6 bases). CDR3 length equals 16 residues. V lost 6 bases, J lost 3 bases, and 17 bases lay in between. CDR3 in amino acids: CASSLGGPGANEKLFF. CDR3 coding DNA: TGTGCCAGCAGCCTAGGGGGGCCGGGGGCTAATGAAAAACTGTTTTTT.

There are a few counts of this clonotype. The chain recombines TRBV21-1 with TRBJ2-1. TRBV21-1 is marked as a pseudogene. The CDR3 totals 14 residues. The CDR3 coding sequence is TGTGCCAGCTCTAGGGAGCGGTCCTACAATGAGCAGTTCTTC. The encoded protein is CASSRERSYNEQFF.

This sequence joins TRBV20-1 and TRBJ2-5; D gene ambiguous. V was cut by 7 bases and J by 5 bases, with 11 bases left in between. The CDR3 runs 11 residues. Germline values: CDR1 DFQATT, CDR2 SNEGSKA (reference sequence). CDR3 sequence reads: CSGIARETQYF. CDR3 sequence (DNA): TGCAGTGGCATAGCACGGGAGACCCAGTACTTC.

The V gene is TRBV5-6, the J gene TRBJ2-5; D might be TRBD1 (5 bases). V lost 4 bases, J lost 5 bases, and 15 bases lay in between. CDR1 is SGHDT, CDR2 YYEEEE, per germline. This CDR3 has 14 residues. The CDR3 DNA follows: TGTGCCAGCAGCGTGGGATGGGGCCCGGAGACCCAGTACTTC. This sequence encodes CASSVGWGPETQYF.

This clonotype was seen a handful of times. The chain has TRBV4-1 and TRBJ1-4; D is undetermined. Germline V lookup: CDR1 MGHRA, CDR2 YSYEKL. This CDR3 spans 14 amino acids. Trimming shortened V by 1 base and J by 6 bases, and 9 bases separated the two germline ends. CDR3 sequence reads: CASSQAGLYEKLFF. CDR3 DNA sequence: TGCGCCAGCAGCCAAGCCGGATTGTATGAAAAACTGTTTTTT.

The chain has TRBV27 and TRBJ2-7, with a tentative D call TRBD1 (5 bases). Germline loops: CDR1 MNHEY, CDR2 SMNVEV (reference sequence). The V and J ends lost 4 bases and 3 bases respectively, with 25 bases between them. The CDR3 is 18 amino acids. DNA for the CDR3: TGTGCCAGCAGTTCTACTCTCTCTCCAGGGCCGAAGGGCTACGAGCAGTACTTC. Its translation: CASSSTLSPGPKGYEQYF.

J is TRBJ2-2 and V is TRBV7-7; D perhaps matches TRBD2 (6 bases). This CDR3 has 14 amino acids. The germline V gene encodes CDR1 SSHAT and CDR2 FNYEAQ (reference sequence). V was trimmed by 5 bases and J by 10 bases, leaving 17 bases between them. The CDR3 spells CASSLQEGAAELFF. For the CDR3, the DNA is TGTGCCAGCAGCCTTCAGGAGGGAGCGGCGGAGCTGTTTTTT. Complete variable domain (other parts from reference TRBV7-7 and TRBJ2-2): GAGVSQSPRYKVTKRGQDVTLRCDPISSHATLYWYQQALGQGPEFLTYFNYEAQPDKSGLPSDRFSAERPEGSISTLTIQRTEQRDSAMYRCASSLQEGAAELFFGEGSRLTVL.

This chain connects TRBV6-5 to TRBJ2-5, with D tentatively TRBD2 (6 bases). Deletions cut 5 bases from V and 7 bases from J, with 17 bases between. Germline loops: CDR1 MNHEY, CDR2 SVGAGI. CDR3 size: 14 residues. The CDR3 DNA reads TGTGCCAGCAGTGACCTGGACTACCGCGGGACCCAGTACTTC. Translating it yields CASSDLDYRGTQYF.

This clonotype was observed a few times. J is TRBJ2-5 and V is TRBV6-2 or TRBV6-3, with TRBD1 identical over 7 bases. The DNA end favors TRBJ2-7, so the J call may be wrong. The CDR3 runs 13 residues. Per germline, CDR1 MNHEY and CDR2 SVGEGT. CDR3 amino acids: CASSGQDWSEQYF. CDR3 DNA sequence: TGTGCCAGCAGCGGACAGGACTGGAGCGAGCAGTACTTC.

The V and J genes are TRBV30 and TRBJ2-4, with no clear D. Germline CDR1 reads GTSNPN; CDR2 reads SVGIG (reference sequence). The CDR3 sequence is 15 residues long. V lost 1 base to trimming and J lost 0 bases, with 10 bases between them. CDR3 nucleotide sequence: TGTGCCTGGAGTGGACTGGAAGGAGCCAAAAACATTCAGTACTTC. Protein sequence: CAWSGLEGAKNIQYF.

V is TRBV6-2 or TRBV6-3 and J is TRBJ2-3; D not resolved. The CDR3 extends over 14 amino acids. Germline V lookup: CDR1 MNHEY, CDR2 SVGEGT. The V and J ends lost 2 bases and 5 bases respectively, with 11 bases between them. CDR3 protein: CASSYSGVGDTQYF. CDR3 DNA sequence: TGTGCCAGCAGTTACAGTGGGGTGGGAGATACGCAGTATTTT.